This T cell receptor (beta chain) appears in the sequencing data of a study of blood T cells in healthy people across ages (dated by TCRdb to 2013 to 2016). For the study in its entirety: In model experiments, roughly one uniquely barcoded TCR beta cDNA molecule per two T cells was captured by template switching. Donors of different ages were randomly distributed across sequencing lanes to avoid experimental bias. Age-related changes in TCR beta repertoire diversity were measured in the study by deep sequencing normalized with unique cDNA molecular identifiers. Using the same blood draw, the study looked at two additional independent replicas of 1 million unique cDNA reads for two donors, one aged 18 to 30 and the other aged 80 or older. The donors were divided into four age groups: young (average about 16 years), middle-aged (approximately 39), aged (approximately 64) and long-lived (about 84).

This clonotype was seen more than once but under ten times. Its antigen remains undetermined. The input lacks base qualities; no much larger clone sits a single base away. The receptor library was made with 5' RACE. This sample was sequenced with an Illumina HiSeq 2500. A second roughly 6 to 12 cycle PCR used a sample-barcoded 5' primer and a J-beta primer mix. A template-switch 5' adaptor carrying 12 random nucleotides introduced a unique molecular identifier onto each TCR beta cDNA molecule. Each sample yielded at least 3 million CDR3-containing paired-end reads. All of the RNA was converted into first-strand cDNA using the Mint cDNA synthesis kit, with a TRBC-specific oligonucleotide serving as the primer. Following uracil-DNA glycosylase treatment, all cDNA underwent a first 18-cycle PCR with the universal primers M1SS and BC2_uni_R. On the study's bioinformatics: For normalization, 1 million high-quality reads, each with a distinct molecular identifier, were randomly selected from each sample. Reads with shared molecular identifiers were discarded instead of being binned into consensus sequences. CDR3 identification, clonotype clustering and error correction used MiTCR with a Q25 quality threshold and the strictest error-elimination algorithm. A nonparametric unseen species model with Euler transformation was used to estimate lower-bound total TCR beta diversity. TCRdb reworked the public reads: Q25 trimming with fastp, MiXCR clone assembly, productive beta chains retained. Identical CDR3 proteins give one entry, which carries the most common genes and DNA. TCRdb's processing, not the study's, gives the V and J calls here. Across this sample there are hundreds of thousands of distinct CDR3 sequences, with around three fifths seen only once. The ten largest clones take up over 30% of the sample.

The 39 donors, aged about 6 to 95 years, were systemically healthy Caucasian individuals from Russia. Around 10 milliliters of peripheral blood were collected from each donor into EDTA-treated Vacutainer tubes. Ficoll-Paque density-gradient centrifugation was used to isolate PBMCs, with at least 6 million per sample. Total RNA, at least 6 micrograms per sample, was extracted from PBMCs with Trizol reagent. For every donor, an aliquot of PBMCs went through flow cytometry to measure the percentages of naive CD45RAhigh/CD27high T cells. Reading the germline V gene gives CDR1 SGHRS and CDR2 YFSETQ. The CDR3 goes from the cysteine to the phenylalanine over 16 residues. CDR3 DNA is the only sequence kept; it has 48 bases, read in frame from the first base. V is clipped by 4 bases and J by 1 base, and the sequence between their germline boundaries is 16 bases long. Findings and caveats that apply to the study as a whole: The CMV infection status of donors was not known, potentially confounding age-related changes in expanded clonotypes. Observed TCR beta diversity per million T cells fell roughly linearly with age, and a significant reduction was already apparent by age around 39. Conclusive comparison of naive and antigen-experienced compartments was prevented by the profiling of bulk unsorted PBMCs. Total diversity estimates from one million sequenced T cells were considered lower bounds and underestimates. Compared with the aged group, the long-lived group had more naive CD4+ T cells, fewer expanded clones and increased TCR diversity, a pattern suggesting age selection. A strong correlation was found between observed TCR beta diversity and the percentage of naive T cells measured by flow cytometry.

The sequence joins TRBV5-1 to TRBJ2-3; the D gene could be either TRBD1 or TRBD2, each agreeing at 5 bases. The sequence was obtained from a man in his sixties in good health. Sequenced input: blood. The DNA sequence is given as TGCGCCAGCAGCAGTCAGGGAGAAACGGGCACAGATACGCAGTATTTT. This is translated as CASSSQGETGTDTQYF.